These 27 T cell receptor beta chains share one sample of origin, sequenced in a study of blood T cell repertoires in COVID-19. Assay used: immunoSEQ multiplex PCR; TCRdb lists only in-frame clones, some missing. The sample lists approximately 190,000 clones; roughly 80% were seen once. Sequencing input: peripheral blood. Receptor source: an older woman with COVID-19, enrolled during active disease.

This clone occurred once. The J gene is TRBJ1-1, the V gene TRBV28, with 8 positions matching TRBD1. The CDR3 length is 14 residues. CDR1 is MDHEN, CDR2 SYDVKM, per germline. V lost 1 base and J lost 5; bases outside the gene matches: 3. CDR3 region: CASSLLTGGTEAFF. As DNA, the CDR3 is TGTGCCAGCAGTTTATTAACAGGGGGAACTGAAGCTTTCTTT.

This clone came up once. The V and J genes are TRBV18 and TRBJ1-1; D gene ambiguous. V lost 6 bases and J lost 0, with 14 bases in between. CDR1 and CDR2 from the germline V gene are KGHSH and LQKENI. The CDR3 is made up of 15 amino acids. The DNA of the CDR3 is TGTGCCAGCTCCCTCCTCCCCCGGTTGAACACTGAAGCTTTCTTT. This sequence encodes CASSLLPRLNTEAFF. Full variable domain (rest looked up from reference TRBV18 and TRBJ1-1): NAGVMQNPRHLVRRRGQEARLRCSPMKGHSHVYWYRQLPEEGLKFMVYLQKENIIDESGMPKERFSAEFPKEGPSILRIQQVVRGDSAAYFCASSLLPRLNTEAFFGQGTRLTVV.

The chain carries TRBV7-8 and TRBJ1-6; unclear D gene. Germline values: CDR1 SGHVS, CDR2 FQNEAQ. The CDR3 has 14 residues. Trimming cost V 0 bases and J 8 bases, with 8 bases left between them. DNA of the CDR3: TGTGCCAGCAGCTTAGCATCGGGTTATTCACCCCTCCACTTT. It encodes CASSLASGYSPLHF.

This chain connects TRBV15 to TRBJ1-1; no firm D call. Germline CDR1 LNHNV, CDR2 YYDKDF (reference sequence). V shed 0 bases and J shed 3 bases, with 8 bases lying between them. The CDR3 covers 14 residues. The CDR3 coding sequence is TGTGCCACCAGCAGAGATATCGGGGACACTGAAGCTTTCTTT. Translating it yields CATSRDIGDTEAFF.

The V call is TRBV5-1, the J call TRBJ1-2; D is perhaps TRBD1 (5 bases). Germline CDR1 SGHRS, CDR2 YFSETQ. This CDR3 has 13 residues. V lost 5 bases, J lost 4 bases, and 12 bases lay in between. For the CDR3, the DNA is TGCGCCAGCAGTGCAGGGTCTTCCTATGGCTACACCTTC. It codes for CASSAGSSYGYTF.

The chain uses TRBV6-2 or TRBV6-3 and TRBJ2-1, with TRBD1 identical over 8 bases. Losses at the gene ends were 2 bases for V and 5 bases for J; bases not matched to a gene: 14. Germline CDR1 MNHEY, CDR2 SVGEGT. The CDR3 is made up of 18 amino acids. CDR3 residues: CASSYTPPGQVHDNEQFF. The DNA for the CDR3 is TGTGCCAGCAGTTACACGCCACCGGGACAGGTGCATGACAATGAGCAGTTCTTC.

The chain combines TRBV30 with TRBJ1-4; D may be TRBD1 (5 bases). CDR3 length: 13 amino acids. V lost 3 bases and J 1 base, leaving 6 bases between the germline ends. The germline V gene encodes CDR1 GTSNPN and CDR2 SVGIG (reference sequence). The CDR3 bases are TGTGCCTGGAGGGGGCTAACTAATGAAAAACTGTTTTTT. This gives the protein CAWRGLTNEKLFF.

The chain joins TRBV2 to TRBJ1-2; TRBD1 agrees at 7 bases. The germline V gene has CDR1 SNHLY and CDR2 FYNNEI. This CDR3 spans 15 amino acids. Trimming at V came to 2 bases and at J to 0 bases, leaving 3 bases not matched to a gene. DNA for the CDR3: TGTGCCAGCAGTGAACGCCAGGGGGCTAACTATGGCTACACCTTC. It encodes CASSERQGANYGYTF.

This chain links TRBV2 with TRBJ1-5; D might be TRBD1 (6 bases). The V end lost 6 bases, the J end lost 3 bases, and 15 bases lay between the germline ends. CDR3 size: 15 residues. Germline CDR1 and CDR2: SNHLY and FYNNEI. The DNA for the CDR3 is TGTGCCAGCAGGACAGGATTCGGTAACAATCAGCCCCAGCATTTT. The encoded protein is CASRTGFGNNQPQHF.

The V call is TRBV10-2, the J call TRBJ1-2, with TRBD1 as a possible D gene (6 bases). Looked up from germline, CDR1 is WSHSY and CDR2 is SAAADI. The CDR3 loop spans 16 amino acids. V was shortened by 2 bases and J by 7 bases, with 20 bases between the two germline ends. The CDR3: CASSETRTVGRGGYTF. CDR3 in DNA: TGCGCCAGCAGTGAGACCCGGACAGTAGGTCGAGGTGGCTACACCTTC.

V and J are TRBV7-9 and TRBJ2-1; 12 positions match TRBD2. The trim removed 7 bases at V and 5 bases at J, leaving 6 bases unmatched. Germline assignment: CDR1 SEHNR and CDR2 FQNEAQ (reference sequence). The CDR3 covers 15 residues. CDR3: CASKTSGGGNNEQFF. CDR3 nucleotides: TGTGCCAGCAAGACTAGCGGGGGAGGGAACAATGAGCAGTTCTTC.

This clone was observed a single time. In nucleotides, the CDR3 is TGCGCCAGCAGCTTGCTCTCAGGGGATAATTCACCCCTCCACTTT. This gives the protein CASSLLSGDNSPLHF. V usage is TRBV5-1 and J usage is TRBJ1-6; perhaps TRBD1 as D (6 bases). V lost 1 base to trimming and J lost 5 bases, with 10 bases between them. The CDR3 spans 15 residues. The germline V gene has CDR1 SGHRS and CDR2 YFSETQ.

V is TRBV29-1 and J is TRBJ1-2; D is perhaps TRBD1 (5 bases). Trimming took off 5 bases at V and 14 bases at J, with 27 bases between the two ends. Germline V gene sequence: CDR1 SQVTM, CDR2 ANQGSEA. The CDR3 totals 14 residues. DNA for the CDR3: TGCAGCGTTCTGGAAGGGACTGCGGCCCTCGGTGGGACCTTC. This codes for CSVLEGTAALGGTF. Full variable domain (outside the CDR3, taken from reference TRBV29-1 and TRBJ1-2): SAVISQKPSRDICQRGTSLTIQCQVDSQVTMMFWYRQQPGQSLTLIATANQGSEATYESGFVIDKFPISRPNLTFSTLTVSNMSPEDSSIYLCSVLEGTAALGGTFGSGTRLTVV.

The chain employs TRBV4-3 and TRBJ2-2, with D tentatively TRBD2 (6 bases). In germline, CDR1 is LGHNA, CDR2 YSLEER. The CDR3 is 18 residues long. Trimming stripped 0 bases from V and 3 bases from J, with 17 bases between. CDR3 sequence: CASSQDFSGGLHTGELFF. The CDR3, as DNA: TGCGCCAGCAGCCAAGATTTCTCCGGGGGATTACACACCGGGGAGCTGTTTTTT.

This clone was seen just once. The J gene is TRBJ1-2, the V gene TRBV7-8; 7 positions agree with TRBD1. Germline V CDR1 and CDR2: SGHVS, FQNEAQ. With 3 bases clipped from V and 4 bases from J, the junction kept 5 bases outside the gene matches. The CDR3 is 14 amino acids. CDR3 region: CASSLPGGFYGYTF. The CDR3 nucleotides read TGTGCCAGCAGCTTGCCAGGGGGTTTCTATGGCTACACCTTC.

The CDR3 reads CASSLSGGVTDTQYF. CDR3 nucleotides: TGTGCCAGCAGTTTATCAGGGGGAGTTACAGATACGCAGTATTTT. The V call is TRBV28, the J call TRBJ2-3; 7 bases match TRBD1. The CDR3 extends over 15 amino acids. J gave up 3 bases and V 1 base, and 4 bases lay outside the gene matches. Germline CDR1 reads MDHEN; CDR2 reads SYDVKM.

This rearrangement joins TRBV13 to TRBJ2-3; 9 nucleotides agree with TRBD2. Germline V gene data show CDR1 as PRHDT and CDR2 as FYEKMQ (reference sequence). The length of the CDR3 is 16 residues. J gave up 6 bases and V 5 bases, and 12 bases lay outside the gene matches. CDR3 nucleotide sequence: TGTGCCAGCAGCCGGACCGGGACTAGCCTATTGGATACGCAGTATTTT. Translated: CASSRTGTSLLDTQYF.

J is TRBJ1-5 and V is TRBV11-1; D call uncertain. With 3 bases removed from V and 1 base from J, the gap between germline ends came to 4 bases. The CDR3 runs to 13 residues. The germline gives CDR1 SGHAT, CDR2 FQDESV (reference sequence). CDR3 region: CASSFGSNQPQHF. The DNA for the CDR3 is TGTGCCAGCAGCTTCGGGAGCAATCAGCCCCAGCATTTT.

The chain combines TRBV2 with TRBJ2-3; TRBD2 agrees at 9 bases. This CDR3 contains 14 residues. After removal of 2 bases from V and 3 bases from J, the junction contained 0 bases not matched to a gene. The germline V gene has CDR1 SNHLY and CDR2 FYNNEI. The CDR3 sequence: CASSELAGTDTQYF. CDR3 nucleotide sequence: TGTGCCAGCAGTGAACTAGCGGGAACAGATACGCAGTATTTT. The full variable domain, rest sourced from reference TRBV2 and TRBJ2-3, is EPEVTQTPSHQVTQMGQEVILRCVPISNHLYFYWYRQILGQKVEFLVSFYNNEISEKSEIFDDQFSVERPDGSNFTLKIRSTKLEDSAMYFCASSELAGTDTQYFGPGTRLTVL.

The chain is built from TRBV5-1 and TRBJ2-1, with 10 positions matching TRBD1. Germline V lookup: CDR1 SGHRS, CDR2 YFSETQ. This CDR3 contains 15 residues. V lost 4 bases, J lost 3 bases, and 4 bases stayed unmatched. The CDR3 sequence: CASSEDRGYYNEQFF. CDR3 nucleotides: TGCGCCAGCAGCGAGGACAGGGGGTACTACAATGAGCAGTTCTTC.

CDR3 coding DNA: TGTGCCAGCATCCTCCCAGGCGCCACAGATACGCAGTATTTT. The encoded protein is CASILPGATDTQYF. The genes are TRBV12-1 and TRBJ2-3; the table names TRBD1, a call not compared with the DNA. TRBV12-1 is an annotated pseudogene. The CDR3 length is 14 residues.

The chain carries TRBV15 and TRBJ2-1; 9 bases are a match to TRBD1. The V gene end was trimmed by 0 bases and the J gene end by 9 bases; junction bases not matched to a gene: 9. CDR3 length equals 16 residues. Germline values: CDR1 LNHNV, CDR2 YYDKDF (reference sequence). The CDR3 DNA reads TGTGCCACCAGCAGAGATTTGGGACAGGGACCGGGTGAGCAGTTCTTC. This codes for CATSRDLGQGPGEQFF. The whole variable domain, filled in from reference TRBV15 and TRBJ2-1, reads DAMVIQNPRYQVTQFGKPVTLSCSQTLNHNVMYWYQQKSSQAPKLLFHYYDKDFNNEADTPDNFQSRRPNTSFCFLDIRSPGLGDTAMYLCATSRDLGQGPGEQFFGPGTRLTVL.

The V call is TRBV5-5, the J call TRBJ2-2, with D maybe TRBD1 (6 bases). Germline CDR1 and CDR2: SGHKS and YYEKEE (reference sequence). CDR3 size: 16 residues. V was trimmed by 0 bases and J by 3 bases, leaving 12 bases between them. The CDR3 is CASSLAGAAYTGELFF. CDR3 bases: TGTGCCAGCAGCTTGGCAGGGGCCGCTTACACCGGGGAGCTGTTTTTT.

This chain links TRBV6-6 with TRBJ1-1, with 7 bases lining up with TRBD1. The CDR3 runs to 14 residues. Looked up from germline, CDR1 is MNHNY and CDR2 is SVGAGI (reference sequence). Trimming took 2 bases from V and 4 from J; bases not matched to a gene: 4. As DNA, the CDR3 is TGTGCCAGCAGTTACGGTCAGGGGGGCACTGAAGCTTTCTTT. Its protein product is CASSYGQGGTEAFF.

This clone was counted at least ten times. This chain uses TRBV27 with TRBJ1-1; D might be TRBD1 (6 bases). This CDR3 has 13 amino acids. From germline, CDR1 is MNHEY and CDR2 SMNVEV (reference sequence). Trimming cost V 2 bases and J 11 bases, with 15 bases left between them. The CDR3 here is CASSLTLQGRAFF. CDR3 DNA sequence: TGTGCCAGCAGTTTAACGTTACAGGGCCGGGCTTTCTTT.

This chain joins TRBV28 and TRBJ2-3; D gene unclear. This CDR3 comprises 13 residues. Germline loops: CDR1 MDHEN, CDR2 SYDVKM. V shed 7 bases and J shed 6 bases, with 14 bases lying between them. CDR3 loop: CASTSGTHDTQYF. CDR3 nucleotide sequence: TGTGCCAGCACGTCGGGTACCCACGATACGCAGTATTTT.

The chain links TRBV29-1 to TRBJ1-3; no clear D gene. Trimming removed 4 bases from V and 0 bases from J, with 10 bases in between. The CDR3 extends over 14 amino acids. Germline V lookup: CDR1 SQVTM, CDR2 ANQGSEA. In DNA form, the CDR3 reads TGCAGCGTTGCAGTCGCAGACTCTGGAAACACCATATATTTT. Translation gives CSVAVADSGNTIYF. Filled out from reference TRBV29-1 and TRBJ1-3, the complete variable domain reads SAVISQKPSRDICQRGTSLTIQCQVDSQVTMMFWYRQQPGQSLTLIATANQGSEATYESGFVIDKFPISRPNLTFSTLTVSNMSPEDSSIYLCSVAVADSGNTIYFGEGSWLTVV.